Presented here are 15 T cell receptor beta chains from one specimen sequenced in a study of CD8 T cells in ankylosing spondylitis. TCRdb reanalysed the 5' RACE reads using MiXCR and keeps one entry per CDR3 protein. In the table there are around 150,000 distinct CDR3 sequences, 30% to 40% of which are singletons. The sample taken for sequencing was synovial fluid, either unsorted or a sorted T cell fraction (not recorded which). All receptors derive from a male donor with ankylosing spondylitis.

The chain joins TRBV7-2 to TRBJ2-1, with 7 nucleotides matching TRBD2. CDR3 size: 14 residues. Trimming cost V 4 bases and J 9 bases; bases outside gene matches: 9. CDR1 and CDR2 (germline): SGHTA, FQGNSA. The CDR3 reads CASSSQREFGEQFF. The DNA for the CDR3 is TGTGCCAGCAGCTCTCAGCGGGAATTCGGTGAGCAGTTCTTC.

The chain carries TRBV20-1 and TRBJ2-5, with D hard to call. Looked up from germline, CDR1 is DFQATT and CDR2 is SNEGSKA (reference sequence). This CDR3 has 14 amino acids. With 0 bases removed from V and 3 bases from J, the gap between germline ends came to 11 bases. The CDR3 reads CSARDARFKETQYF. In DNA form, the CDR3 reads TGCAGTGCTAGAGATGCCAGGTTTAAAGAGACCCAGTACTTC.

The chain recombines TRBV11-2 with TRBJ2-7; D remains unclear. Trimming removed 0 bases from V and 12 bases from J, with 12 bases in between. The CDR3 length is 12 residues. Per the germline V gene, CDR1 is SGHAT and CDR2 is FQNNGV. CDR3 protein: CASSLDRVRPYF. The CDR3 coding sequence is TGTGCCAGCAGCTTAGATCGGGTCCGGCCGTACTTC.

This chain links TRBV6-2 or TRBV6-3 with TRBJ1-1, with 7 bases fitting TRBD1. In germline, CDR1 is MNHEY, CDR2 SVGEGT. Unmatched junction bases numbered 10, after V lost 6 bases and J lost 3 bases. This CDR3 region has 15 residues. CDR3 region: CASSSPPRGDTEAFF. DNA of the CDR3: TGTGCCAGCAGCTCTCCCCCCAGGGGGGACACTGAAGCTTTCTTT.

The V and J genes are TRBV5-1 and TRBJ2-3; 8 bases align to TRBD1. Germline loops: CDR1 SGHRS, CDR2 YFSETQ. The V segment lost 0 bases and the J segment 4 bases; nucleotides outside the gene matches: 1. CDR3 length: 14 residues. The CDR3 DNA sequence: TGCGCCAGCAGCTTGGAACAGGGGGCAGATACGCAGTATTTT. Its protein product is CASSLEQGADTQYF. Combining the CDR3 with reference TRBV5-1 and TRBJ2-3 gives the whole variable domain KAGVTQTPRYLIKTRGQQVTLSCSPISGHRSVSWYQQTPGQGLQFLFEYFSETQRNKGNFPGRFSGRQFSNSRSEMNVSTLELGDSALYLCASSLEQGADTQYFGPGTRLTVL.

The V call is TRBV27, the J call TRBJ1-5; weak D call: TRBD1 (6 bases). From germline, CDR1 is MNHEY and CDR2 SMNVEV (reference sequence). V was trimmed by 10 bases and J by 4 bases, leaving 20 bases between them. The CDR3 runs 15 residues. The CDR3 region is CATKDFGQRNQPQHF. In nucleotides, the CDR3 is TGTGCCACCAAAGATTTCGGACAGCGTAATCAGCCCCAGCATTTT.

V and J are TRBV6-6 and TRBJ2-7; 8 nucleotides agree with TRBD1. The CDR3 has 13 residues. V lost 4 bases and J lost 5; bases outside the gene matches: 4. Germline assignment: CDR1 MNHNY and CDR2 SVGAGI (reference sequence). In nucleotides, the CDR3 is TGTGCCAGCAGTTCGACAGGGGTTAACGAGCAGTACTTC. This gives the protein CASSSTGVNEQYF.

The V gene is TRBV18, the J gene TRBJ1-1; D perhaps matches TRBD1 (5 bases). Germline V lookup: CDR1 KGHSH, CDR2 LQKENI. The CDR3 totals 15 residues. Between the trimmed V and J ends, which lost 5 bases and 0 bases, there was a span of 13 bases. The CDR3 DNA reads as TGTGCCAGCTCATTTCATACAGGCATGAACACTGAAGCTTTCTTT. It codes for CASSFHTGMNTEAFF.

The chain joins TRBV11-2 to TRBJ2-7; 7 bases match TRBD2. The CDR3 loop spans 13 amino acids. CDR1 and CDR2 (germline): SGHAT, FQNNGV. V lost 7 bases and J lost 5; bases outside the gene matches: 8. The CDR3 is CASTWGGWNEQYF. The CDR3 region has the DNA TGTGCCAGCACCTGGGGAGGGTGGAACGAGCAGTACTTC.

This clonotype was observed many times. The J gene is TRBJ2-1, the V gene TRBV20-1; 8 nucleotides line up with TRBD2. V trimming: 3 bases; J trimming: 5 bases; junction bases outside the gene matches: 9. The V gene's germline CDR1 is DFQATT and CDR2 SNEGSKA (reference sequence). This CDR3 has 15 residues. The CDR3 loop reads CSASPPAGVNNEQFF. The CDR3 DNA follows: TGCAGTGCTAGTCCCCCAGCGGGGGTTAACAATGAGCAGTTCTTC.

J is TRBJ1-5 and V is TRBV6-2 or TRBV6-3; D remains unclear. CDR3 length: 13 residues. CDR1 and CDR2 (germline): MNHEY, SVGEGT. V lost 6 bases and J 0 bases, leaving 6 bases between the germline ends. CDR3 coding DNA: TGTGCCAGCAGGACGGATAGCAATCAGCCCCAGCATTTT. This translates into CASRTDSNQPQHF.

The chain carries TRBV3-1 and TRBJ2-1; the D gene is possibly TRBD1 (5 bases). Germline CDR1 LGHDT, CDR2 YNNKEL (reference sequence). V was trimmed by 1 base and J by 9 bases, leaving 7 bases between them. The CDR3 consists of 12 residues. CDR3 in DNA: TGTGCCAGCAGCCAAGTAAGGGGTGAGCAGTTCTTC. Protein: CASSQVRGEQFF.

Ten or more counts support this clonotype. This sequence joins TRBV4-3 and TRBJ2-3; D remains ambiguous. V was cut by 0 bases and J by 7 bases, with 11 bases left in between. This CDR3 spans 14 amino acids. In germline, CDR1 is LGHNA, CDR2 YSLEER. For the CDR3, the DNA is TGCGCCAGCAGCCAAGATGTCGGCACCAATACGCAGTATTTT. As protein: CASSQDVGTNTQYF.

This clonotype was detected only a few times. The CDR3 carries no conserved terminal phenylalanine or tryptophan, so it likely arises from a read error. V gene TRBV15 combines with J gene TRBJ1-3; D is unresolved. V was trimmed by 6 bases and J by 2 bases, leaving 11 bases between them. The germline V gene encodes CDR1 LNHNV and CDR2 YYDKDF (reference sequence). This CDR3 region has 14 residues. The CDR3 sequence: CATRYQLAGNTIYL. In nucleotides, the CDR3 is TGTGCCACCAGGTACCAACTAGCTGGAAACACCATATATCTT.

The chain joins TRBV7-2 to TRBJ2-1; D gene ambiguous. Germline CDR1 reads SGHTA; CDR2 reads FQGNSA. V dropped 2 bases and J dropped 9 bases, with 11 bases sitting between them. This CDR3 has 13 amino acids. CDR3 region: CASSLPLAGEQFF. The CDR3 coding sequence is TGTGCCAGCAGCTTACCCTTAGCCGGTGAGCAGTTCTTC. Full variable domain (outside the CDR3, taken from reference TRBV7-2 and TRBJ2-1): GAGVSQSPSNKVTEKGKDVELRCDPISGHTALYWYRQSLGQGLEFLIYFQGNSAPDKSGLPSDRFSAERTGGSVSTLTIQRTQQEDSAVYLCASSLPLAGEQFFGPGTRLTVL.